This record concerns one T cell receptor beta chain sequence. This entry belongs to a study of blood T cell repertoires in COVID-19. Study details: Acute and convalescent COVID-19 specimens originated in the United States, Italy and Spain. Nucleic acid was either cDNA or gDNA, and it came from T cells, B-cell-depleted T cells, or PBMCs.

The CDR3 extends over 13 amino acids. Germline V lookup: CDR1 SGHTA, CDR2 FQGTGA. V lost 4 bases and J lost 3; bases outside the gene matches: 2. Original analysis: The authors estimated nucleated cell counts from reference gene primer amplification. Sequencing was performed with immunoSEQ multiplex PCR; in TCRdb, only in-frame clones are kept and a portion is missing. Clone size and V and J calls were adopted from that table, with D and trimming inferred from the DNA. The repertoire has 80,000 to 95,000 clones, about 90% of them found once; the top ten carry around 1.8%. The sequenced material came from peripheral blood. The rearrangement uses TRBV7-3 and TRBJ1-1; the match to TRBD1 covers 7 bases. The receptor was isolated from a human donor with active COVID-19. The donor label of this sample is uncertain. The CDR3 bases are TGTGCCAGCAGCTCAGGGGGGTACACTGAAGCTTTCTTT. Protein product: CASSSGGYTEAFF. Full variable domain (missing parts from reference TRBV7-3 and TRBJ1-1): GAGVSQTPSNKVTEKGKYVELRCDPISGHTALYWYRQSLGQGPEFLIYFQGTGAADDSGLPNDRFFAVRPEGSVSTLKIQRTERGDSAVYLCASSSGGYTEAFFGQGTRLTVV.